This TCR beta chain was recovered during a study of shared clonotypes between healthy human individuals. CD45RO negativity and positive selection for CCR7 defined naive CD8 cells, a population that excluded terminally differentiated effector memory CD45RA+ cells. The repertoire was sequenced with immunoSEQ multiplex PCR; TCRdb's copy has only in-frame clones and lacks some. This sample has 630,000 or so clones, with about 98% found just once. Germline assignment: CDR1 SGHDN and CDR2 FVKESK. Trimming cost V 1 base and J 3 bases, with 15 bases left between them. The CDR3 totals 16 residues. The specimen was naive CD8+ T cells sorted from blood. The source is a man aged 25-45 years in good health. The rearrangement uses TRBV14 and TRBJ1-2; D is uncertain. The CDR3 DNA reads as TGTGCCAGCAGCCAAGCAATGGGAGGCACGTACTATGGCTACACCTTC. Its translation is CASSQAMGGTYYGYTF.